Below, 25 T cell receptor beta chains from the same sample are listed, as sequenced in a study of blood T cell repertoires in COVID-19. Produced via immunoSEQ multiplex PCR; TCRdb's table is partial and in-frame only. The table lists around 280,000 clones, nearly 90% of them singletons. The source material was peripheral blood. Receptors originate from a young woman with COVID-19, enrolled during active disease.

This rearrangement joins TRBV6-2 or TRBV6-3 to TRBJ2-3; TRBD2 matches 8 bases. The germline V gene encodes CDR1 MNHEY and CDR2 SVGEGT. The V and J ends lost 6 bases and 2 bases, in that order; junction bases with no gene match: 10. The length of the CDR3 is 16 residues. The CDR3 loop reads CASSHPLAGSTDTQYF. CDR3 DNA sequence: TGTGCCAGCAGCCACCCCTTAGCGGGATCCACAGATACGCAGTATTTT.

This clone came up once. The rearrangement links TRBV27 to TRBJ1-1; D gene ambiguous. The CDR3 spans 14 residues. Germline CDR1 reads MNHEY; CDR2 reads SMNVEV (reference sequence). Deletions cut 5 bases from V and 11 bases from J, with 21 bases between. The CDR3 DNA is TGTGCCAGCAGTCCACGGGGAGCGGTAGGGCGGGCTTTCTTT. Its protein product is CASSPRGAVGRAFF.

In this sample, this clone turned up once. The gene calls are TRBV19 and TRBJ2-3, with TRBD2 matching over 8 bases. The V gene end was trimmed by 3 bases and the J gene end by 3 bases; junction bases not matched to a gene: 5. The V gene's germline CDR1 is LNHDA and CDR2 SQIVND (reference sequence). This CDR3 has 15 amino acids. The CDR3 region is CASSIGLASTDTQYF. The CDR3 DNA is TGTGCCAGTAGTATCGGACTAGCATCGACAGATACGCAGTATTTT.

The chain combines TRBV6-5 with TRBJ1-1; TRBD1 might be the D (5 bases). Germline CDR1 reads MNHEY; CDR2 reads SVGAGI. CDR3 size: 12 residues. V lost 7 bases, J lost 9 bases, and 15 bases lay in between. DNA for the CDR3: TGTGCCAGCACCACTGTGGGGGGGAAAGCTTTCTTT. It translates to CASTTVGGKAFF.

The chain joins TRBV5-1 to TRBJ1-2; possibly TRBD1 for D (6 bases). Trimming removed 1 base at V and 5 bases at J, with 9 bases between. From germline, CDR1 is SGHRS and CDR2 YFSETQ. The CDR3 sequence is 13 residues long. Here the CDR3 DNA reads TGCGCCAGCAGCTTGCAACAGGGATATGGCTACACCTTC. It translates to CASSLQQGYGYTF.

The V and J genes are TRBV28 and TRBJ1-5; a weak D match, TRBD1 (5 bases). CDR1 is MDHEN and CDR2 is SYDVKM in the germline V gene. This CDR3 comprises 15 residues. V shed 4 bases and J shed 4 bases, with 14 bases lying between them. CDR3 DNA sequence: TGTGCCAGCAGTTCCATCAGGGATGTAAATCAGCCCCAGCATTTT. Amino acids: CASSSIRDVNQPQHF.

This clone occurred many times. The chain links TRBV2 to TRBJ1-1; the D is unclear. The CDR3 length is 15 residues. CDR1 SNHLY and CDR2 FYNNEI come from the germline V gene. Trimming pared 4 bases from V and 2 bases from J, leaving 14 bases between. CDR3 sequence reads: CASSVTPWSNTEAFF. As DNA, the CDR3 is TGTGCCAGCAGTGTTACCCCGTGGAGCAACACTGAAGCTTTCTTT.

This clone was found once. The genes are TRBV24-1 and TRBJ2-7, with TRBD1 matching 10 bases. Germline V gives CDR1 KGHDR, CDR2 SFDVKD. V gave up 3 bases and J gave up 4 bases; unmatched junction bases: 8. The CDR3 has 16 residues. The CDR3 nucleotides read TGTGCCACCAGTGATCCGGCGGGACAGGGGAGATACGAGCAGTACTTC. Amino acids: CATSDPAGQGRYEQYF.

The genes are TRBV7-2 and TRBJ1-2; D perhaps matches TRBD1 (6 bases). CDR1 is SGHTA, CDR2 FQGNSA, per germline. The CDR3 covers 14 residues. V lost 5 bases and J 5 bases, leaving 15 bases between the germline ends. The CDR3 bases are TGTGCCAGCAGCGGGGGCGAGACAGTATATGGCTACACCTTC. Amino acids: CASSGGETVYGYTF.

The chain combines TRBV27 with TRBJ1-5; tentative D call: TRBD1 (5 bases). Germline CDR1 and CDR2: MNHEY and SMNVEV (reference sequence). CDR3 length: 14 residues. With 5 bases removed from V and 6 bases from J, the gap between germline ends came to 14 bases. In nucleotides, the CDR3 is TGTGCCAGCAGTCCCGTTCAGGGAGGTCAGCCCCAGCATTTT. It codes for CASSPVQGGQPQHF.

This clone was detected once. The chain links TRBV5-4 to TRBJ1-3, with D possibly TRBD1 on 6 matching bases. The length of the CDR3 is 17 residues. Trimming removed 4 bases at V and 6 bases at J, with 23 bases between. Per the germline V gene, CDR1 is SGHNT and CDR2 is YYREEE (reference sequence). CDR3 DNA sequence: TGTGCCAGCAGCCTTGGCCTCGGGACACAGGGTGCAAACACCATATATTTT. Protein: CASSLGLGTQGANTIYF.

This clone was observed a few times. CDR3 residues: CAWKGIGNTIYF. In DNA, the CDR3 is TGTGCCTGGAAGGGGATTGGAAACACCATATATTTT. The chain employs TRBV30 and TRBJ1-3; possibly TRBD1 for D (5 bases). In germline, CDR1 is GTSNPN, CDR2 SVGIG (reference sequence). The CDR3 consists of 12 residues. Between the trimmed V and J ends, which lost 4 bases and 3 bases, there was a span of 7 bases.

The rearrangement uses TRBV9 and TRBJ2-3; TRBD2 aligns across 7 bases. The CDR3 has 18 residues. The germline V gene has CDR1 SGDLS and CDR2 YYNGEE. The J segment lost 5 bases and the V segment lost 0 bases, leaving 15 bases of the junction unmatched. In nucleotides, the CDR3 is TGTGCCAGCAGCGTAGGGGAGGGCACTAGGCGGTGGCAAGATACGCAGTATTTT. Translating it yields CASSVGEGTRRWQDTQYF.

The chain joins TRBV28 to TRBJ1-2; no reliable D call. CDR1 is MDHEN, CDR2 SYDVKM, per germline. V lost 2 bases, J lost 4 bases, and 11 bases lay in between. The CDR3 consists of 14 residues. DNA of the CDR3: TGTGCCAGCAGTTTAGTTCGGGGAGGCTATGGCTACACCTTC. It encodes CASSLVRGGYGYTF.

This clone was detected many times. The V gene is TRBV5-8, the J gene TRBJ1-6; possibly TRBD1 for D (5 bases). The CDR3 extends over 16 amino acids. Germline CDR1 reads SGHTS; CDR2 reads YDEGEE. V was clipped by 6 bases and J by 6 bases, with 19 bases between them. The DNA for the CDR3 is TGTGCCAGCACCCTGAGGTCGGGGGTTGGTAATTCACCCCTCCACTTT. Encoded protein: CASTLRSGVGNSPLHF.

V usage is TRBV11-2 and J usage is TRBJ2-7; a possible D gene is TRBD1 (6 bases). The CDR3 runs 15 residues. Deletions cut 8 bases from V and 5 bases from J, with 22 bases between. Looked up from germline, CDR1 is SGHAT and CDR2 is FQNNGV. In nucleotides, the CDR3 is TGTGCCAGCGGCCCCTTCGGACAGTTCGCTCACGAGCAGTACTTC. Amino acids: CASGPFGQFAHEQYF.

The CDR3 DNA follows: TGTGCCAGCAGCCTCCGGGACAGGGGGCTGACAGATACGCAGTATTTT. Translation: CASSLRDRGLTDTQYF. The V and J genes are TRBV7-9 and TRBJ2-3; 12 bases match TRBD1. After removal of 5 bases from V and 3 bases from J, the junction contained 6 bases not matched to a gene. Germline V gene sequence: CDR1 SEHNR, CDR2 FQNEAQ (reference sequence). CDR3 length: 16 amino acids.

This chain links TRBV6-5 with TRBJ1-6, with TRBD1 matching 11 bases. The CDR3 sequence is 15 residues long. Germline CDR1 reads MNHEY; CDR2 reads SVGAGI. V lost 7 bases and J lost 9; bases outside the gene matches: 8. The CDR3 is CASNYGGTGGSPLHF. CDR3 DNA sequence: TGTGCCAGCAACTATGGTGGGACAGGGGGTTCACCCCTCCACTTT.

The V and J genes are TRBV5-6 and TRBJ2-7, with 8 bases matching TRBD2. J lost 9 bases, V lost 4 bases, and 9 bases had no gene match. The length of the CDR3 is 13 residues. In germline, CDR1 is SGHDT, CDR2 YYEEEE. The CDR3 DNA reads TGTGCCAGCAGCCTCCCGGGAGGGAACGGGCAGTACTTC. Protein sequence: CASSLPGGNGQYF.

This clone occurred once. This rearrangement joins TRBV5-5 to TRBJ1-3; D is undetermined. This CDR3 region has 14 residues. Germline CDR1 and CDR2: SGHKS and YYEKEE (reference sequence). Trimming stripped 4 bases from V and 3 bases from J, with 11 bases between. The CDR3 here is CASSGGRFGNTIYF. Written as DNA, the CDR3 is TGTGCCAGCAGCGGCGGGAGGTTTGGAAACACCATATATTTT.

The chain couples TRBV27 to TRBJ2-1; a weak D match, TRBD1 (6 bases). Germline values: CDR1 MNHEY, CDR2 SMNVEV (reference sequence). This CDR3 region has 14 residues. The V and J ends lost 6 bases and 4 bases respectively, with 13 bases between them. In nucleotides, the CDR3 is TGTGCCAGCAGCGACAGGACCCTATACAATGAGCAGTTCTTC. It yields the protein CASSDRTLYNEQFF.

The chain couples TRBV7-8 to TRBJ2-1, with 10 bases aligning to TRBD1. Germline CDR1 reads SGHVS; CDR2 reads FQNEAQ. V lost 6 bases and J lost 8; bases outside the gene matches: 13. The CDR3 has 16 amino acids. CDR3 DNA: TGTGCCAGCAGACTATCCGGGACAGGGGATTGGGATGAGCAGTTCTTC. Translating it yields CASRLSGTGDWDEQFF.

The rearrangement joins TRBV28 to TRBJ1-2, with D uncertain. The V gene's germline CDR1 is MDHEN and CDR2 SYDVKM. V shed 6 bases and J shed 0 bases, with 5 bases lying between them. CDR3 size: 12 residues. The CDR3 DNA sequence: TGTGCCAGCAGCCCCGCTAACTATGGCTACACCTTC. Amino acid sequence: CASSPANYGYTF.

This chain uses TRBV11-2 with TRBJ2-3; D is ambiguous. The CDR3 is 14 amino acids. The germline V gene encodes CDR1 SGHAT and CDR2 FQNNGV. V shed 2 bases and J shed 7 bases, with 13 bases lying between them. CDR3 sequence reads: CASSLHPRNYTQYF. For the CDR3, the DNA is TGTGCCAGCAGCTTACACCCGAGGAACTATACGCAGTATTTT. Based on the CDR3 plus reference TRBV11-2 and TRBJ2-3, the full variable domain is EAGVAQSPRYKIIEKRQSVAFWCNPISGHATLYWYQQILGQGPKLLIQFQNNGVVDDSQLPKDRFSAERLKGVDSTLKIQPAKLEDSAVYLCASSLHPRNYTQYFGPGTRLTVL.

The chain uses TRBV5-1 and TRBJ2-2; no clear D gene. V lost 3 bases and J 7 bases, leaving 13 bases between the germline ends. The CDR3 length is 14 residues. Germline-derived CDR1 and CDR2 are SGHRS and YFSETQ. The CDR3 reads CASSSVALGGELFF. CDR3 in DNA: TGCGCCAGCAGCTCCGTGGCTCTTGGCGGGGAGCTGTTTTTT.